A single sample gave rise to the 11 T cell receptor beta chains below, sequenced in a study of early T cells in non-severe SARS-CoV-2 infection. From the 5' RACE reads, TCRdb called clonotypes with MiXCR, one entry per CDR3 protein. Of almost 30,000 distinct CDR3 sequences in the sample, about 5% are singletons; the top ten hold 10% to 12%. Specimen: whole blood. These receptors were taken from an adult who was a healthcare worker with PCR-confirmed SARS-CoV-2 infection or an uninfected control (not recorded which).

This clonotype appeared many times. The J gene is TRBJ2-7, the V gene TRBV6-2 or TRBV6-3; 10 bases match TRBD1. After removal of 2 bases from V and 2 bases from J, the junction contained 6 bases not matched to a gene. This CDR3 region has 16 residues. The germline gives CDR1 MNHEY, CDR2 SVGEGT. The CDR3 here is CASSYPRGQGAYEQYF. CDR3 coding DNA: TGTGCCAGCAGTTACCCCCGCGGACAGGGGGCCTACGAGCAGTACTTC.

This clonotype has a handful of counts. V gene TRBV5-1 combines with J gene TRBJ2-6; no clear D gene. The germline CDR1 and CDR2 sequences are SGHRS and YFSETQ. Trimming took 3 bases from V and 0 from J, leaving 7 bases between them. This CDR3 is 15 amino acids long. CDR3 amino acids: CASSSGFSGANVLTF. The DNA of the CDR3 is TGCGCCAGCAGCTCAGGCTTCTCTGGGGCCAACGTCCTGACTTTC. The full variable domain, rest sourced from reference TRBV5-1 and TRBJ2-6, is KAGVTQTPRYLIKTRGQQVTLSCSPISGHRSVSWYQQTPGQGLQFLFEYFSETQRNKGNFPGRFSGRQFSNSRSEMNVSTLELGDSALYLCASSSGFSGANVLTFGAGSRLTVL.

The chain combines TRBV13 with TRBJ2-3, with D uncertain. The CDR3 is 17 amino acids. CDR1 is PRHDT, CDR2 FYEKMQ, per germline (reference sequence). The V and J ends lost 5 bases and 6 bases respectively, with 24 bases between them. CDR3 DNA: TGTGCCAGCAGCCACCAGAAGCTTACAACAGATGAGGATACGCAGTATTTT. The encoded protein is CASSHQKLTTDEDTQYF.

This clonotype was seen many times. The V call is TRBV5-1, the J call TRBJ2-1, with 14 bases aligning to TRBD2. V lost 2 bases, J lost 13 bases, and 11 bases stayed unmatched. Germline V gene sequence: CDR1 SGHRS, CDR2 YFSETQ. The CDR3 totals 16 residues. The chain's CDR3 is CASSLSGTSGRGNQFF. The CDR3 nucleotides are TGCGCCAGCAGCTTATCCGGGACTAGCGGGAGAGGTAACCAGTTCTTC.

This clonotype was recorded at least ten times. This chain uses TRBV6-5 with TRBJ2-1; no firm D call. The CDR3 has 11 residues. Germline assignment: CDR1 MNHEY and CDR2 SVGAGI. Trimming took 2 bases from V and 10 from J, leaving 6 bases between them. CDR3 bases: TGTGCCAGCAGTTACAATGCGGAGCAGTTCTTC. Its translation is CASSYNAEQFF.

This clonotype was seen a few times. Sequence at one end of the junction differs from germline and may be a read error. The gene calls are TRBV6-1 and TRBJ1-1; the D gene is possibly TRBD1 (5 bases). Per the germline V gene, CDR1 is MNHNS and CDR2 is SASEGT. The CDR3 consists of 16 residues. CDR3 DNA sequence: TGTGCCAGCAGTGAAAGCGACAGAAGACTGAACGCTGAAGCTTTCTTT. This encodes CASSESDRRLNAEAFF.

A single count supports this clonotype. The chain links TRBV3-1 to TRBJ2-2; a weak D match, TRBD1 (5 bases). V was clipped by 1 base and J by 1 base, with 7 bases between them. Germline CDR1 is LGHDT and CDR2 is YNNKEL (reference sequence). This CDR3 is 15 amino acids long. The CDR3 DNA follows: TGTGCCAGCAGCCAAGGGCAGGGGAACACCGGGGAGCTGTTTTTT. Encoded protein: CASSQGQGNTGELFF.

This clonotype has just a few counts. The J gene is TRBJ2-3, the V gene TRBV7-2; TRBD2 matches 9 bases. The germline V gene encodes CDR1 SGHTA and CDR2 FQGNSA. Trimming took 6 bases from V and 5 from J; bases not matched to a gene: 12. The CDR3 is made up of 16 amino acids. In DNA, the CDR3 is TGTGCCAGCAGGCCGGGGGTAGCGGGAGTAGGAGATACGCAGTATTTT. It translates to CASRPGVAGVGDTQYF.

This clonotype was recorded at least ten times. The chain couples TRBV4-2 to TRBJ2-1; TRBD2 is a possible D gene (5 bases). This CDR3 is built from 15 residues. Trimming stripped 2 bases from V and 10 bases from J, with 18 bases between. Germline loops: CDR1 LGHNA, CDR2 YNFKEQ. The DNA of the CDR3 is TGTGCCAGCAGCCAATGGACTGGACCGGGGTGGGAGCAGTTCTTC. This codes for CASSQWTGPGWEQFF.

This clonotype was picked up many times. The chain combines TRBV18 with TRBJ2-5; D call uncertain. This CDR3 spans 12 amino acids. Per germline, CDR1 KGHSH and CDR2 LQKENI. Trimming took 1 base from V and 4 from J, leaving 4 bases between them. CDR3 DNA: TGTGCCAGCTCACCACGGCCAGAGACCCAGTACTTC. Translating gives CASSPRPETQYF.

The V gene is TRBV5-4, the J gene TRBJ2-7; 10 bases line up with TRBD1. CDR1 SGHNT and CDR2 YYREEE come from the germline V gene (reference sequence). This CDR3 has 14 amino acids. Trimming took 4 bases from V and 4 from J; bases not matched to a gene: 5. Written as DNA, the CDR3 is TGTGCCAGCAGCGTGGGACAGGGGCGGTACGAGCAGTACTTC. This encodes CASSVGQGRYEQYF.